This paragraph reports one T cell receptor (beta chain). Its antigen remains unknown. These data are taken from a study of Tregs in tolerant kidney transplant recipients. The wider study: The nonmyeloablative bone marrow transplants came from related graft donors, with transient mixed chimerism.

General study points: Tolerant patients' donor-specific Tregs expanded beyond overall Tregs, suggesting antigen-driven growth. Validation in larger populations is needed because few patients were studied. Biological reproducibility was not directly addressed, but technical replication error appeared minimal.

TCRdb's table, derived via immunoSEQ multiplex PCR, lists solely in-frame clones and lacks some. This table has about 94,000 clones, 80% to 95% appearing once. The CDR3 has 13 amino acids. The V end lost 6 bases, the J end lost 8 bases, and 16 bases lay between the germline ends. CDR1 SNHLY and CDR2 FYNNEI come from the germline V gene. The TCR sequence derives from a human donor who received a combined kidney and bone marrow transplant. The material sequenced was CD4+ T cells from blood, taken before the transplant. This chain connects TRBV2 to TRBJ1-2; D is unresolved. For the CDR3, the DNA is TGTGCCAGCAGCCCAGAGGTGGTTTACGGCTACACCTTC. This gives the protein CASSPEVVYGYTF.